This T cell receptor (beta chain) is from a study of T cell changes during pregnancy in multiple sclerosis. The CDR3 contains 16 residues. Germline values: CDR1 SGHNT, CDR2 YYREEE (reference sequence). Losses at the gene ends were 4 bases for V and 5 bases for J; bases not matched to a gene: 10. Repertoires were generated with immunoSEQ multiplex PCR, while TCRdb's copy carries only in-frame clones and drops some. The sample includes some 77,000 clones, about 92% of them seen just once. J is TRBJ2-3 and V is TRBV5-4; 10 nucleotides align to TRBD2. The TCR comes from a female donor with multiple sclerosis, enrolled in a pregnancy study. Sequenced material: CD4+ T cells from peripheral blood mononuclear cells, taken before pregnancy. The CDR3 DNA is TGTGCCAGCAGCGGATTAGCGGGAGGAGTGGAAGATACGCAGTATTTT. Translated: CASSGLAGGVEDTQYF.